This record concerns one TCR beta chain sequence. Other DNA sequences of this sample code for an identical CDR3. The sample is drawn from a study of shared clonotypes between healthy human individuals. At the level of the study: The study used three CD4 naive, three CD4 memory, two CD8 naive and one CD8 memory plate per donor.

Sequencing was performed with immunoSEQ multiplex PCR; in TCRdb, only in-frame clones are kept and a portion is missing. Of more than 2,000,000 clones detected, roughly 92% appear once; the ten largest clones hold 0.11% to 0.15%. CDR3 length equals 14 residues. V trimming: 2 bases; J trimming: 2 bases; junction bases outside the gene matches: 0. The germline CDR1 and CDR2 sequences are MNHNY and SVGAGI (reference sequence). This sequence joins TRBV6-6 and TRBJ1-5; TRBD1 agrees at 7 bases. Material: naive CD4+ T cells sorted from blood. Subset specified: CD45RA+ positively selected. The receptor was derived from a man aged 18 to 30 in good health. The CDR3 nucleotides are TGTGCCAGCAGTTACCAGGGGGGCAATCAGCCCCAGCATTTT. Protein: CASSYQGGNQPQHF.